This TCR beta chain was observed in a study of T cell responses to AZD1222 COVID-19 vaccine. Study findings and constraints: Sampling captured repertoires only after the peak T cell response.

Assay used: immunoSEQ multiplex PCR; TCRdb lists only in-frame clones, some missing. The sample holds approximately 150,000 clones, around 90% seen once. This clone was counted between two and nine times. Its antigen remains unknown. The germline V and J ends were trimmed by 2 bases and 1 base, with 17 bases remaining between them. CDR1 is MNHEY and CDR2 is SVGEGT in the germline V gene. The CDR3 has 17 amino acids. The rearrangement links TRBV6-2 or TRBV6-3 to TRBJ1-1; weak D call: TRBD1 (6 bases). The sequencing used peripheral blood, collected 28 days after the second dose of the MenACWY control vaccine. The TCR sequence derives from an adult who received the MenACWY meningococcal vaccine as a control. The CDR3: CASSYDRWWGQNTEAFF. DNA for the CDR3: TGTGCCAGCAGTTACGACCGATGGTGGGGGCAGAACACTGAAGCTTTCTTT.